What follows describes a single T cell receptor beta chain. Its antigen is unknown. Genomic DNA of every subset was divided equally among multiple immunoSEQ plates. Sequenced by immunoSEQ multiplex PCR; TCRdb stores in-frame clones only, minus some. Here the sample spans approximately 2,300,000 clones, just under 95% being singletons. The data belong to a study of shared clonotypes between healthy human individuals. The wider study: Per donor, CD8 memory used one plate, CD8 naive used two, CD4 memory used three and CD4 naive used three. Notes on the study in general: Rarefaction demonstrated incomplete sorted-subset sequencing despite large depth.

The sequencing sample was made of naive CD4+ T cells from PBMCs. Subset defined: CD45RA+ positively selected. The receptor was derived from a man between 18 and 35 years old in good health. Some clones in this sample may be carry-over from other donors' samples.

This CDR3 reads CASSIEHSGNTIYF. CDR3 nucleotide sequence: TGTGCCAGTAGTATAGAACACTCTGGAAACACCATATATTTT. The gene calls are TRBV19 and TRBJ1-3; no reliable D call. This CDR3 contains 14 residues. Germline V gives CDR1 LNHDA, CDR2 SQIVND (reference sequence). V lost 0 bases and J lost 0, with 3 bases in between.